This is a list of T cell receptor beta chains from one sample in a study of PD-1 blockade in classical Hodgkin lymphoma. Here immunoSEQ multiplex PCR was the method, and the copy in TCRdb shows in-frame clones only, minus some. The table has around 20,000 clones, around 75% seen once. Source: peripheral blood mononuclear cells (PBMCs), taken at baseline. The source of these receptors is a human donor with classical Hodgkin lymphoma. Both conserved end residues are part of each CDR3. The order of the fields is V gene, J gene, clone size, D gene, CDR3 DNA, CDR3 protein. A D gene is named only where the DNA matches it firmly. The listing skips clone size in some rows; elsewhere it reads once, few, many or a size class.

>TRBV28|TRBJ2-7|.|TRBD2
TGTGCCAGCGTAGCGGGGGGGTCCTACGAGCAGTACTTC
CASVAGGSYEQYF
>TRBV9|TRBJ2-5|.|TRBD2
TGTGCCAGCAGCGTTCTGGGACTAGCGGGAGGGGCCCAGTACTTC
CASSVLGLAGGAQYF
>TRBV11-2|TRBJ1-1|.|.
TGTGCCAGCAGCTTAGCCAGGGGCGGCCCTGAAGCTTTCTTT
CASSLARGGPEAFF
>TRBV10-1|TRBJ2-5|medium-sized|.
TGCGCCAGCAGTGAGAGCGGAGGGGAGACCCAGTACTTC
CASSESGGETQYF
>TRBV6-5|TRBJ2-6|.|TRBD2
TGTGCCAGCAGTTACTCGCGGGGGGGGGCCAACGTCCTGACTTTC
CASSYSRGGANVLTF
>TRBV27|TRBJ1-2|.|TRBD1
TGTGCCAGCAGCGCCCTCGGACAGGGGATTAGCTACAACTATGGCTACACCTTC
CASSALGQGISYNYGYTF
>TRBV9|TRBJ2-2|.|TRBD2
TGTGCCAGCAGCCGGGGGGGTGTCGCAACCGGGGAGCTGTTTTTT
CASSRGGVATGELFF
>TRBV27|TRBJ2-3|.|TRBD1
TGTGCCAGCAGTCGGACAGGGGGCAGCTCAGATACGCAGTATTTT
CASSRTGGSSDTQYF
>TRBV7-9|TRBJ2-2|.|TRBD2
TGTGCCTCTAGGCTAGCGGGAGTTGAGCTGTTTTTT
CASRLAGVELFF
>TRBV6-4|TRBJ1-1|.|.
TGTGCCAGCAGGGACGACAAGAGACAAGCTTTCTTT
CASRDDKRQAFF
>TRBV29-1|TRBJ2-7|.|.
TGCAGCGTTGGGGGAGAGTACGAGCAGTACTTC
CSVGGEYEQYF
>TRBV4-1|TRBJ1-1|.|.
TGCGCCAGCAGCCTCCAAGAGGGGGTAGTCACTGAAGCTTTCTTT
CASSLQEGVVTEAFF
>TRBV4-1|TRBJ2-3|.|.
TGCGCCAGCAGCCTACAGATTCCGGATACGCAGTATTTT
CASSLQIPDTQYF
>TRBV29-1|TRBJ2-2|.|TRBD2
TGCAGCGCCCGTAGCGGGGGAAGCACCGGGGAGCTGTTTTTT
CSARSGGSTGELFF
>TRBV29-1|TRBJ1-5|few|TRBD1
TGCAGCGTGGTTGGGACAGGGAATCAGCCCCAGCATTTT
CSVVGTGNQPQHF
>TRBV5-1|TRBJ2-3|.|TRBD1
TGCGCCAGCAGCGGGGGACAGGGAGAAACAGATACGCAGTATTTT
CASSGGQGETDTQYF
>TRBV10-1|TRBJ2-3|once|TRBD2
TGCGCCAGCAGTGATTTACGCCCCTCGGGACTAGCGGGAGTAATCGGGAATACGCAGTATTTT
CASSDLRPSGLAGVIGNTQYF
>TRBV10-1|TRBJ1-6|.|.
TGCGCCAGCACTCTATACCGGGACCCGGTATTGAGTACCTATAATTCACCCCCCCACTTT
CASTLYRDPVLSTYNSPPHF
>TRBV7-2|TRBJ2-3|.|TRBD1
TGTGCCAGCAGCTCGTGGACAGGACGGGGTGGGGATACGCAGTATTTT
CASSSWTGRGGDTQYF
>TRBV4-1|TRBJ1-1|.|TRBD1
TGCGCCAGCAGCCAAGATCGGACAGGGAACACTGAAGCTTTCTTT
CASSQDRTGNTEAFF
>TRBV11-2|TRBJ2-3|.|.
TGTGCCAGCAGCTTAGCCGGTGACGGACAAGATACGCAGTATTTT
CASSLAGDGQDTQYF
>TRBV29-1|TRBJ2-3|.|.
TGCAGCGTTGACAGCGAAACAGATACGCAGTATTTT
CSVDSETDTQYF
>TRBV2|TRBJ2-2|.|.
TGTGCCAGCAGCGGAGGCTTGGGGAACACCGGGGAGCTGTTTTTT
CASSGGLGNTGELFF
>TRBV30|TRBJ1-1|.|.
TGTGCCTGGAGTACCCTCAGGAATACTGAAGCTTTCTTT
CAWSTLRNTEAFF
>TRBV19|TRBJ1-4|once|.
TGTGCCAGTAGTACCGGCAGCTTCCCTAATGAAAAACTGTTTTTT
CASSTGSFPNEKLFF
>TRBV6-6|TRBJ2-7|.|.
TGTGCCAGCAGTTATTCGGGCAGGCAAGACGAGCAGTACTTC
CASSYSGRQDEQYF
>TRBV2|TRBJ2-5|few|.
TGTGCCAGCAGTGAACCTTCGCAGGGCCAAGAGACCCAGTACTTC
CASSEPSQGQETQYF
>TRBV10-3|TRBJ2-7|.|.
TGTGCCATCAGCAAAGGGACGGTGGACTCCTACGAGCAGTACTTC
CAISKGTVDSYEQYF
>TRBV7-9|TRBJ2-3|.|.
TGTGCCAGCAACTTAAGACTAGTTTCAGATACGCAGTATTTT
CASNLRLVSDTQYF
>TRBV4-2|TRBJ2-7|.|.
TGTGCCAGCAGCCAGAGCAACCGGGACCCCTACGAGCAGTACTTC
CASSQSNRDPYEQYF
>TRBV19|TRBJ2-7|.|TRBD2
TGTGCCAGTAGTATTGGGAGGGGTCCCTACGAGCAGTACTTC
CASSIGRGPYEQYF
>TRBV11-2|TRBJ2-3|.|.
TGTGCCAGCAGCCCCCTTGGGGCTAGCACAGATACGCAGTATTTT
CASSPLGASTDTQYF
>TRBV5-6|TRBJ2-1|.|.
TGTGCCAGCAAGGCTAATGAGCAGTTCTTC
CASKANEQFF
>TRBV6-6|TRBJ2-6|.|.
TGTGCCAGCAGTTACAGGCACCCTGGGGCCAACGTCCTGACTTTC
CASSYRHPGANVLTF
>TRBV5-5|TRBJ1-2|.|.
TGTGCCAGCGACACCTTTAACAGGGTCAATGGCTACACCTTC
CASDTFNRVNGYTF
>TRBV29-1|TRBJ2-5|.|.
TGCAGCGTTGATGTCGCAGGGCCGGGGAAGACCCAGTACTTC
CSVDVAGPGKTQYF
>TRBV11-2|TRBJ2-3|few|.
TGTGCCACCTCACTCCGGGGAACTAGCACAGATACGCAGTATTTT
CATSLRGTSTDTQYF
>TRBV5-8|TRBJ2-1|few|TRBD2
TGTGCCAGCAAGGGACTAAGTTACAATGAGCAGTTCTTC
CASKGLSYNEQFF
>TRBV23-1|TRBJ2-7|.|.
TGCGCCAGCAGTCAAGCCGGGACACTAAACTACGAGCAGTACTTC
CASSQAGTLNYEQYF
>TRBV5-4|TRBJ1-1|.|TRBD1
TGTGCCAGCAGCGACCGCGGACAGGGGGCGGGGATGAACACTGAAGCTTTCTTT
CASSDRGQGAGMNTEAFF
>TRBV7-9|TRBJ1-5|.|.
TGTGCCAGCAGCACCGGGTTCGCCGGGCGGGATAGCAATCAGCCCCAGCATTTT
CASSTGFAGRDSNQPQHF
>TRBV7-9|TRBJ1-1|once|.
TGTGCCAGCAGCTTATTTTCCACTGAAGCTTTCTTT
CASSLFSTEAFF
>TRBV6-6|TRBJ2-1|.|.
TGTGCCAGCAGTTACCCCCCCGGAGCAGAGCAGTTCTTC
CASSYPPGAEQFF
>TRBV19|TRBJ1-2|.|.
TGTGCCAGTAGGACGTTTGTCAGATTTCGTCAGTTAACAGACTATGGCTACACCTTC
CASRTFVRFRQLTDYGYTF
>TRBV29-1|TRBJ1-2|.|.
TGCAGCGTAAAAGACACTAACTATGGCTACACCTTC
CSVKDTNYGYTF
>TRBV11-2|TRBJ1-2|.|TRBD1
TGTGCCAGCAGTCGGGACAGGAACTATGGCTACACCTTC
CASSRDRNYGYTF
>TRBV9|TRBJ1-1|.|.
TGTGCCAGCAGCGTTTCGGCAGGGGAGAACACTGAAGCTTTCTTT
CASSVSAGENTEAFF
>TRBV14|TRBJ2-1|.|.
TGTGCCAGCAGCGCGACGACTGGATACAATGAGCAGTTCTTC
CASSATTGYNEQFF
>TRBV7-8|TRBJ1-5|.|.
TGTGCCAGCAGCACGACAGTGAATCAGCCCCAGCATTTT
CASSTTVNQPQHF
>TRBV28|TRBJ1-5|few|.
TGTGCCAGCAGTTACAATAGCAATCAGCCCCAGCATTTT
CASSYNSNQPQHF
>TRBV7-2|TRBJ1-4|.|.
TGTGCCAGCAGCGTGTCAGCAGTGTATGGTGAAAAACTGTTTTTT
CASSVSAVYGEKLFF
>TRBV7-2|TRBJ1-3|.|.
TGTGCCAGCAGCTTAGGTTTTGGGGCTCAACATTCTGGAAACACCATATATTTT
CASSLGFGAQHSGNTIYF
>TRBV9|TRBJ2-6|.|TRBD2
TGTGCCAGCAGCGTAACGGGCGGGGGTGCCACCACGGGGGCCAACGTCCTGACTTTC
CASSVTGGGATTGANVLTF
>TRBV6-5|TRBJ2-1|.|TRBD2
TGTGCCAGCAGTTACGCGGGAGGGCCTATGGATGAGCAGTTCTTC
CASSYAGGPMDEQFF